This T cell receptor beta chain was sequenced during a study of T-cell memory formation after mild COVID-19. This clonotype was picked up a small number of times. The CDR3 has 14 amino acids. V lost 4 bases and J 2 bases, leaving 12 bases between the germline ends. TCRdb re-called the 5' RACE reads with MiXCR, one entry per CDR3 protein. This table has roughly 600,000 distinct CDR3 sequences, over 15% appearing once. The chain couples TRBV12-3 or TRBV12-4 to TRBJ2-7, with D unresolved. The sequence was obtained from an adult woman who had mild COVID-19 (a few samples of this study predate the infection). Cell type and time point are not known. The sample was PBMCs or a T cell subset sorted from them (not recorded which). CDR3: CASSSATPPYEQYF. CDR3 nucleotides: TGTGCCAGCAGTTCAGCGACACCCCCCTACGAGCAGTACTTC.